Each of the 29 T cell receptor beta chains below was sequenced from the same sample in a study of CD8+ T cells in alopecia areata. cDNA serving as the sequencing template came from extracted, reverse transcribed RNA. Sequencing used immunoSEQ multiplex PCR; TCRdb keeps in-frame clones, though not all of them. The data show roughly 180,000 clones, almost 65% seen once. The input for sequencing was CD4+ T cells sorted from blood, taken at week 0. All receptors derive from a human donor with alopecia areata.

The chain links TRBV5-4 to TRBJ2-3, with D uncertain. Germline CDR1 is SGHNT and CDR2 is YYREEE (reference sequence). The V end was cut by 6 bases, the J end by 0 bases, with 8 bases between. The CDR3 has 13 residues. Written as DNA, the CDR3 is TGTGCCAGCACCCTCACTAGCACAGATACGCAGTATTTT. The encoded protein is CASTLTSTDTQYF.

The chain has TRBV18 and TRBJ1-1, with 8 positions matching TRBD1. Per the germline V gene, CDR1 is KGHSH and CDR2 is LQKENI. The CDR3 has 12 amino acids. V shed 6 bases, J shed 7 bases, and the junction held 4 bases outside the gene matches. The CDR3: CASSRGQGEAFF. In DNA, the CDR3 is TGTGCCAGCTCCAGGGGGCAGGGTGAAGCTTTCTTT.

J is TRBJ2-1 and V is TRBV30; no clear D. Germline V gene lookup returns CDR1 GTSNPN and CDR2 SVGIG (reference sequence). The CDR3 is 11 amino acids. V shed 5 bases and J shed 8 bases, with 10 bases lying between them. The CDR3 coding sequence is TGTGCCTGGGGCTTAGGAGATGAGCAGTTCTTC. It yields the protein CAWGLGDEQFF.

The rearrangement joins TRBV29-1 to TRBJ2-2, with D possibly matching TRBD1 (6 bases). Trimming took off 4 bases at V and 16 bases at J, with 16 bases between the two ends. There are 11 residues in the CDR3. Per germline, CDR1 SQVTM and CDR2 ANQGSEA. The CDR3, as DNA: TGCAGCGTTGCGGATGGGGGCCGAAGGTTTTTT. Translating it yields CSVADGGRRFF.

This clone occurred once. The chain couples TRBV30 to TRBJ1-6; TRBD1 is a possible D gene (5 bases). CDR1 GTSNPN and CDR2 SVGIG come from the germline V gene (reference sequence). Trimming shortened V by 0 bases and J by 7 bases, and 7 bases separated the two germline ends. The CDR3 has 13 residues. The CDR3 DNA sequence: TGTGCCTGGAGTGTAAGGGACAATTCACCCCTCCACTTT. Its protein is CAWSVRDNSPLHF.

The V gene is TRBV9, the J gene TRBJ2-5; no clear D gene. With 0 bases removed from V and 1 base from J, the gap between germline ends came to 10 bases. The germline CDR1 and CDR2 sequences are SGDLS and YYNGEE. CDR3 length: 15 residues. The chain's CDR3 is CASSVAPDRQETQYF. The CDR3 DNA sequence: TGTGCCAGCAGCGTAGCCCCAGACCGCCAAGAGACCCAGTACTTC. The whole variable domain, filled in from reference TRBV9 and TRBJ2-5, reads DSGVTQTPKHLITATGQRVTLRCSPRSGDLSVYWYQQSLDQGLQFLIQYYNGEERAKGNILERFSAQQFPDLHSELNLSSLELGDSALYFCASSVAPDRQETQYFGPGTRLLVL.

This sequence joins TRBV10-3 and TRBJ2-6; D is undetermined. CDR3 size: 14 residues. Trimming pared 4 bases from V and 1 base from J, leaving 5 bases between. Germline V gene lookup returns CDR1 ENHRY and CDR2 SYGVKD. Written as DNA, the CDR3 is TGTGCCATCAGTGCTACTTCTGGGGCCAACGTCCTGACTTTC. Its translation is CAISATSGANVLTF.

The chain is built from TRBV30 and TRBJ1-6; D is unclear. Germline assignment: CDR1 GTSNPN and CDR2 SVGIG (reference sequence). The CDR3 spans 14 residues. V lost 1 base, J lost 9 bases, and 13 bases lay in between. For the CDR3, the DNA is TGTGCCTGGAGTGCACCTTCCTACGGTTCACCCCTCCACTTT. Translated, it gives CAWSAPSYGSPLHF.

The chain has TRBV27 and TRBJ1-4; perhaps TRBD1 as D (5 bases). Germline lookup yields CDR1 MNHEY and CDR2 SMNVEV (reference sequence). Trimming took off 7 bases at V and 8 bases at J, with 20 bases between the two ends. The CDR3 consists of 15 residues. CDR3 sequence: CASTQTGHMREKLFF. CDR3 DNA sequence: TGTGCCAGCACCCAGACTGGACATATGCGGGAAAAACTGTTTTTT.

The genes are TRBV29-1 and TRBJ1-1, with a weak D call TRBD1 (6 bases). The V and J ends lost 5 bases and 2 bases respectively, with 12 bases between them. The CDR3 has 13 amino acids. The germline CDR1 and CDR2 sequences are SQVTM and ANQGSEA. CDR3 DNA sequence: TGCAGCGTTACACAGGGTCTAAACACTGAAGCTTTCTTT. It yields the protein CSVTQGLNTEAFF.

The rearrangement joins TRBV30 to TRBJ2-7, with 9 bases lining up with TRBD1. The germline V gene has CDR1 GTSNPN and CDR2 SVGIG (reference sequence). Trimming took 5 bases from V and 0 from J; bases not matched to a gene: 2. The CDR3 consists of 13 residues. CDR3 in DNA: TGTGCCTGGCGGACAGGGGTCTCCTACGAGCAGTACTTC. It specifies CAWRTGVSYEQYF.

Concerning this clone: The same CDR3 arises from other DNA sequences in this sample as well. V usage is TRBV20-1 and J usage is TRBJ2-5; D gene uncertain. The CDR3 length is 10 residues. V was clipped by 6 bases and J by 2 bases, with 4 bases between them. The germline V gene encodes CDR1 DFQATT and CDR2 SNEGSKA (reference sequence). The CDR3 coding sequence is TGCAGTGCGGCTCAAGAGACCCAGTACTTC. Amino acids: CSAAQETQYF.

This clone was counted a single time. V and J are TRBV9 and TRBJ2-3; 11 bases align to TRBD2. CDR1 is SGDLS, CDR2 YYNGEE, per germline. V shed 4 bases and J 4 bases; nucleotides not matched to a gene: 11. The CDR3 totals 17 residues. This CDR3 is CASSPLGSGGAADTQYF. For the CDR3, the DNA is TGTGCCAGCAGCCCCCTTGGTAGCGGGGGGGCCGCAGATACGCAGTATTTT. Supplemented by reference TRBV9 and TRBJ2-3, the full variable domain reads DSGVTQTPKHLITATGQRVTLRCSPRSGDLSVYWYQQSLDQGLQFLIQYYNGEERAKGNILERFSAQQFPDLHSELNLSSLELGDSALYFCASSPLGSGGAADTQYFGPGTRLTVL.

This clone has only a few counts. The chain's CDR3 is CASTIERTLRHTEAFF. The CDR3 nucleotides read TGTGCCAGCACCATTGAAAGGACGTTGAGACACACTGAAGCTTTCTTT. The chain carries TRBV5-6 and TRBJ1-1, with D unresolved. Germline values: CDR1 SGHDT, CDR2 YYEEEE. This CDR3 has 16 residues. V was clipped by 6 bases and J by 3 bases, with 21 bases between them.

V and J are TRBV11-3 and TRBJ2-7; D possibly corresponds to TRBD1 (5 bases). Germline CDR1 reads SGHNT; CDR2 reads YENEEA. The CDR3 runs to 15 residues. The V end was cut by 2 bases, the J end by 2 bases, with 13 bases between. The CDR3 nucleotides read TGTGCCAGCAGCTTAACCCAGGGTGGAACCTACGAGCAGTACTTC. Translation gives CASSLTQGGTYEQYF.

V usage is TRBV11-2 and J usage is TRBJ1-2; D is unclear. The CDR3 covers 13 residues. The germline V gene has CDR1 SGHAT and CDR2 FQNNGV. The germline V and J ends were trimmed by 4 bases and 8 bases, with 14 bases remaining between them. CDR3 sequence: CASSYSGLQGYTF. As DNA, the CDR3 is TGTGCCAGCAGCTACTCGGGGTTGCAAGGCTACACCTTC.

CDR3: CASSTTGAVYGYTF. The CDR3 DNA follows: TGTGCCAGCTCGACTACGGGGGCGGTCTATGGCTACACCTTC. J is TRBJ1-2 and V is TRBV18; TRBD1 might be the D (6 bases). Trimming removed 6 bases at V and 4 bases at J, with 15 bases between. This CDR3 is built from 14 residues. Germline CDR1 is KGHSH and CDR2 is LQKENI.

The chain recombines TRBV29-1 with TRBJ1-1, with D maybe TRBD1 (5 bases). Germline values: CDR1 SQVTM, CDR2 ANQGSEA. The CDR3 runs to 13 residues. V lost 6 bases and J lost 4, with 15 bases in between. CDR3 DNA: TGCAGCGTGATGCCCGAAAGGGGCACTGAAGCTTTCTTT. Translating it yields CSVMPERGTEAFF.

The table lists this clone with a few counts. This rearrangement joins TRBV15 to TRBJ1-6; D may be TRBD1 (6 bases). Germline V gene data show CDR1 as LNHNV and CDR2 as YYDKDF (reference sequence). Trimming left V 5 bases short and J 8 bases short, with 13 bases between. The CDR3 runs to 14 residues. This CDR3 reads CATSPRGRDSPLHF. The DNA for the CDR3 is TGTGCCACCAGCCCCCGGGGGCGAGATTCACCCCTCCACTTT.

This CDR3 reads CASPGGRDYGYTF. As DNA, the CDR3 is TGTGCCAGCCCAGGGGGCAGGGACTATGGCTACACCTTC. The chain uses TRBV11-3 and TRBJ1-2, with 8 bases aligning to TRBD1. The length of the CDR3 is 13 residues. Germline CDR1 SGHNT, CDR2 YENEEA. Trimming removed 8 bases from V and 3 bases from J; junction bases left unmatched: 5.

This chain joins TRBV2 and TRBJ2-2; D assignment may be TRBD1 or TRBD2 (5 bases each). With 1 base removed from V and 3 bases from J, the gap between germline ends came to 9 bases. From germline, CDR1 is SNHLY and CDR2 FYNNEI. The CDR3 totals 15 residues. The CDR3 nucleotides read TGTGCCAGCAGTGAAGACGGGGCACACACCGGGGAGCTGTTTTTT. Its protein is CASSEDGAHTGELFF.

This clone is a singleton in its sample. The chain is built from TRBV7-2 and TRBJ2-7, with D possibly matching TRBD2 (6 bases). CDR3 size: 12 residues. Per germline, CDR1 SGHTA and CDR2 FQGNSA. V was trimmed by 4 bases and J by 7 bases, leaving 11 bases between them. The CDR3 here is CASSSLEGEQYF. The CDR3 coding sequence is TGTGCCAGCAGCTCCCTGGAGGGAGAGCAGTACTTC.

The chain combines TRBV9 with TRBJ1-2; TRBD1 aligns across 9 bases. This CDR3 is 16 amino acids long. V gave up 1 base and J gave up 7 bases; unmatched junction bases: 11. Germline lookup yields CDR1 SGDLS and CDR2 YYNGEE. The CDR3 DNA reads as TGTGCCAGCAGCGTAACAAACCGGGACAGGGTATTTGGCTACACCTTC. It specifies CASSVTNRDRVFGYTF.

This sequence joins TRBV27 and TRBJ1-5, with a tentative D call TRBD1 (5 bases). Germline CDR1 reads MNHEY; CDR2 reads SMNVEV (reference sequence). V was trimmed by 4 bases and J by 8 bases, leaving 12 bases between them. The length of the CDR3 is 13 residues. CDR3 in amino acids: CASSSRGLEPQHF. The CDR3 coding sequence is TGTGCCAGCAGTTCCCGGGGACTGGAGCCCCAGCATTTT.

This clone was seen a handful of times. The V and J genes are TRBV15 and TRBJ2-7, with a weak D call TRBD1 (5 bases). V was trimmed by 3 bases and J by 4 bases, leaving 7 bases between them. From germline, CDR1 is LNHNV and CDR2 YYDKDF (reference sequence). This CDR3 has 12 residues. The CDR3 protein is CATSRQGYEQYF. CDR3 in DNA: TGTGCCACCAGCAGGCAGGGTTACGAGCAGTACTTC.

The table lists this clone with a few counts. Other DNA variants within this sample encode the same CDR3. The chain uses TRBV29-1 and TRBJ1-1; D call uncertain. Trimming took off 4 bases at V and 0 bases at J, with 9 bases between the two ends. This CDR3 spans 13 amino acids. Looked up from germline, CDR1 is SQVTM and CDR2 is ANQGSEA. The CDR3 coding sequence is TGCAGCGTTGCCGGGGTGATGAACACTGAAGCTTTCTTT. It codes for CSVAGVMNTEAFF.

The chain is built from TRBV2 and TRBJ1-2, with a tentative D call TRBD1 (6 bases). Germline loops: CDR1 SNHLY, CDR2 FYNNEI. This CDR3 contains 12 residues. Trimming took 3 bases from V and 8 from J, leaving 10 bases between them. The CDR3 DNA follows: TGTGCCAGCAGTGACAACAGGGTCGGCTACACCTTC. This encodes CASSDNRVGYTF.

The V gene is TRBV29-1, the J gene TRBJ2-1, with 11 bases identical to TRBD2. The CDR3 has 14 amino acids. Germline values: CDR1 SQVTM, CDR2 ANQGSEA. V lost 3 bases, J lost 9 bases, and 7 bases stayed unmatched. The CDR3 reads CSVDVSGGAGEQFF. The CDR3 DNA reads as TGCAGCGTTGATGTTAGCGGGGGGGCCGGTGAGCAGTTCTTC.

The rearrangement links TRBV30 to TRBJ2-1; possible D gene TRBD1, 5 bases. V was trimmed by 3 bases and J by 0 bases, leaving 15 bases between them. Germline CDR1 GTSNPN, CDR2 SVGIG (reference sequence). The length of the CDR3 is 16 residues. Here the CDR3 reads CAWRGRGGSSYNEQFF. DNA for the CDR3: TGTGCCTGGAGGGGAAGGGGCGGTAGCTCCTACAATGAGCAGTTCTTC.